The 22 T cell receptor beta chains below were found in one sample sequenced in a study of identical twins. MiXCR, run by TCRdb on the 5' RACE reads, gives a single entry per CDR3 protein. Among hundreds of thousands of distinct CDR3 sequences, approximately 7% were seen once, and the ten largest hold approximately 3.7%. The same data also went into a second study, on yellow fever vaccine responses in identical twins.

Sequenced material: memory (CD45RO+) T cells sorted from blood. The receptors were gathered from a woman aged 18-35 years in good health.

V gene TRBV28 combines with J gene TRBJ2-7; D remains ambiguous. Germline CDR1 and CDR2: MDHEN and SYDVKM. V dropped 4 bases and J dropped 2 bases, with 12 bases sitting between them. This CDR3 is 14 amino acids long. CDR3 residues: CASSSPASPYEQYV. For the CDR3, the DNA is TGTGCCAGCAGTTCCCCGGCAAGCCCCTACGAGCAGTACGTC.

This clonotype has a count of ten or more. CDR3 sequence: CASSPSRGDTEAFF. CDR3 in DNA: TGCGCCAGCAGCCCTAGTAGAGGGGACACTGAAGCTTTCTTT. The chain couples TRBV5-1 to TRBJ1-1; tentative D call: TRBD1 (5 bases). V shed 4 bases and J shed 3 bases, with 13 bases lying between them. CDR1 is SGHRS and CDR2 is YFSETQ in the germline V gene. CDR3 size: 14 residues. The variable domain in full, with the rest retrieved from reference TRBV5-1 and TRBJ1-1, is KAGVTQTPRYLIKTRGQQVTLSCSPISGHRSVSWYQQTPGQGLQFLFEYFSETQRNKGNFPGRFSGRQFSNSRSEMNVSTLELGDSALYLCASSPSRGDTEAFFGQGTRLTVV.

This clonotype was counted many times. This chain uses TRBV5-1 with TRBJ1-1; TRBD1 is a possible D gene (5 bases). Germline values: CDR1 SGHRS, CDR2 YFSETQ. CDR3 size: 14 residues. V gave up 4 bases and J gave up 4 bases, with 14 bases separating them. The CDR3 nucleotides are TGCGCCAGCAGCCAGGTTTTTAGGGGCACTGAAGCTTTCTTT. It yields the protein CASSQVFRGTEAFF. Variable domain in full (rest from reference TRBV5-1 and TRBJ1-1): KAGVTQTPRYLIKTRGQQVTLSCSPISGHRSVSWYQQTPGQGLQFLFEYFSETQRNKGNFPGRFSGRQFSNSRSEMNVSTLELGDSALYLCASSQVFRGTEAFFGQGTRLTVV.

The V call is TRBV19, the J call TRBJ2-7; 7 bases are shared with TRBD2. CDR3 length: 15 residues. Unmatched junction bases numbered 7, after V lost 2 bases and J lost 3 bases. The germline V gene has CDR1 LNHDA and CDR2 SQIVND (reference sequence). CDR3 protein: CASSIRIAGLYEQYF. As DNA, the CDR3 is TGTGCCAGTAGTATAAGGATAGCGGGCCTCTACGAGCAGTACTTC.

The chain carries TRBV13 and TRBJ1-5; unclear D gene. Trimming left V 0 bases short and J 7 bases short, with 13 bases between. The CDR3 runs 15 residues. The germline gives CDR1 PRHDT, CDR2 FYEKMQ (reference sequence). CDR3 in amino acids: CASSLGREPVQPQHF. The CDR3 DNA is TGTGCCAGCAGCTTAGGCCGGGAACCAGTCCAGCCCCAGCATTTT.

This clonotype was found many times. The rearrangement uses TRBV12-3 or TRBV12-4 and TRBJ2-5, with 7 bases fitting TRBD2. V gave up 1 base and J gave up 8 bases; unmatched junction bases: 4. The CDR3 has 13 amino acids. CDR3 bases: TGTGCCAGCAGTTTAGGGCCGGGGGGAACCCAGTACTTC. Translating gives CASSLGPGGTQYF.

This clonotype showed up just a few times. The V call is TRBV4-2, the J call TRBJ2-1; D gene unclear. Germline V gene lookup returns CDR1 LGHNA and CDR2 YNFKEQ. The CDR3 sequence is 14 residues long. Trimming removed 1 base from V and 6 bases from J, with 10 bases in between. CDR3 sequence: CASSQVTASNEQFF. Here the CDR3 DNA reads TGTGCCAGCAGCCAAGTCACAGCTAGCAATGAGCAGTTCTTC.

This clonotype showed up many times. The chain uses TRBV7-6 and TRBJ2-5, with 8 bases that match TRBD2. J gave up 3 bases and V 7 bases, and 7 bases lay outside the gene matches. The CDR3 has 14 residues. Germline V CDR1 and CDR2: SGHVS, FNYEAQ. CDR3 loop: CASKKIAGKETQYF. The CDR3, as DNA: TGTGCCAGCAAAAAAATAGCGGGAAAAGAGACCCAGTACTTC.

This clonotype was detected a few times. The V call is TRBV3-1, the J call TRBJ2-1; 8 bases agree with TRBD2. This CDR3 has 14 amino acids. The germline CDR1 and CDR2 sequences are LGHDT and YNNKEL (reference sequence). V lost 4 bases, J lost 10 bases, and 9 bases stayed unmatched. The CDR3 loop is CASSPLAGRSEQFF. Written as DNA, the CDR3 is TGTGCCAGCAGCCCATTAGCGGGAAGGTCGGAGCAGTTCTTC.

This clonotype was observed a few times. For the CDR3, the DNA is TGTGCCAGCTCACCAGGGACAGGGGGCGCCTCTGGGGCCAACGTCCTGACTTTC. Amino acid sequence: CASSPGTGGASGANVLTF. The chain has TRBV18 and TRBJ2-6; 12 nucleotides line up with TRBD1. Trimming cost V 2 bases and J 0 bases; bases outside gene matches: 2. The CDR3 is made up of 18 amino acids. The germline gives CDR1 KGHSH, CDR2 LQKENI.

CDR3 amino acids: CSVVARGAPDTQYF. DNA of the CDR3: TGCAGCGTTGTGGCTAGAGGGGCACCAGATACGCAGTATTTT. The V gene is TRBV29-1, the J gene TRBJ2-3, with D possibly being TRBD1 or TRBD2 (5 bases each). The CDR3 is made up of 14 amino acids. Per the germline V gene, CDR1 is SQVTM and CDR2 is ANQGSEA. Trimming removed 4 bases at V and 4 bases at J, with 15 bases between.

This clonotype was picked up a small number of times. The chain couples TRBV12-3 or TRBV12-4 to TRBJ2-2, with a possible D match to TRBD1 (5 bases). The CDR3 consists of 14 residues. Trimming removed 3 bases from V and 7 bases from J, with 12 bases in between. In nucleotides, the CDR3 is TGTGCCAGCAGTTTTTGGCACAGGAACGGGGAGCTGTTTTTT. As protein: CASSFWHRNGELFF.

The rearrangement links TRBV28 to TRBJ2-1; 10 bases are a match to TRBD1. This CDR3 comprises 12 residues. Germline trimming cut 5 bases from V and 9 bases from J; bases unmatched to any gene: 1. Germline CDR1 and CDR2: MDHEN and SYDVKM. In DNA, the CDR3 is TGTGCCAGCAGTGACAGGGGGCTTGAGCAGTTCTTC. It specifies CASSDRGLEQFF. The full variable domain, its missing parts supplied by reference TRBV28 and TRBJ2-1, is DVKVTQSSRYLVKRTGEKVFLECVQDMDHENMFWYRQDPGLGLRLIYFSYDVKMKEKGDIPEGYSVSREKKERFSLILESASTNQTSMYLCASSDRGLEQFFGPGTRLTVL.

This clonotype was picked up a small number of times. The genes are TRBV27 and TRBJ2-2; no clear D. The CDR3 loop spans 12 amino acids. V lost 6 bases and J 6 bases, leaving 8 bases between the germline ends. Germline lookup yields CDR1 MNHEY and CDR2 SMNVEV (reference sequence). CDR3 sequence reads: CASRKVPGELFF. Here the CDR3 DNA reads TGTGCCAGCAGGAAAGTACCCGGGGAGCTGTTTTTT.

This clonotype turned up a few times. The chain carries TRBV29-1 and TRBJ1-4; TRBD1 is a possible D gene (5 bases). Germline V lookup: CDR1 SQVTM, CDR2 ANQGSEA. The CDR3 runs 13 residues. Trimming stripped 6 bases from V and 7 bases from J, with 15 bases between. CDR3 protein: CSVSPAGIEKLFF. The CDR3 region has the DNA TGCAGCGTCTCTCCGGCAGGGATTGAAAAACTGTTTTTT.

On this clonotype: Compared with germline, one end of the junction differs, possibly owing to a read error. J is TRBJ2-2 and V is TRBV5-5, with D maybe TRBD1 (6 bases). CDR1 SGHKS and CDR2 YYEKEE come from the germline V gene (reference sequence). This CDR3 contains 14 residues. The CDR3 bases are TGTGCCAGCATAGACAGGCCGAACACCTGGGAGCTGTTTTTT. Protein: CASIDRPNTWELFF.

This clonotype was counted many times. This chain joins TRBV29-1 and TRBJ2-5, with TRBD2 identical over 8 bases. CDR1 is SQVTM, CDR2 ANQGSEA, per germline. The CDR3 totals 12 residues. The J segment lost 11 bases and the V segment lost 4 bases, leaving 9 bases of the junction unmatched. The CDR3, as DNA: TGCAGCGTTGTGGAGGCGGGAGGTACACAGTACTTC. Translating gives CSVVEAGGTQYF.

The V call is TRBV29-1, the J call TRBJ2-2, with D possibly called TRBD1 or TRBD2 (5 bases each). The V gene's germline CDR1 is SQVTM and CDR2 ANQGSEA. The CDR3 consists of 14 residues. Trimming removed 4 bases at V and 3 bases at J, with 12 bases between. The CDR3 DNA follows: TGCAGCGTTGTGTCAGGGAGTTACACCGGGGAGCTGTTTTTT. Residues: CSVVSGSYTGELFF.

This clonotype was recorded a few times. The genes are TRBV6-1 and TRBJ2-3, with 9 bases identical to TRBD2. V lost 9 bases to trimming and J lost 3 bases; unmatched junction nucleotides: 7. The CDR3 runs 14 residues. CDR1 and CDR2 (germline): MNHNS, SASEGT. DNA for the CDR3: TGTGCCAGTAGCGGGGGTATTGTTACAGATACGCAGTATTTT. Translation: CASSGGIVTDTQYF.

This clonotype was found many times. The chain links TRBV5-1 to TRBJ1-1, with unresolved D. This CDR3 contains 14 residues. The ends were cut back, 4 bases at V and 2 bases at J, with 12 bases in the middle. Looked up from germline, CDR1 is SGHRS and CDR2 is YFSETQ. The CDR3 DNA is TGCGCCAGCAGCGACTATGGGAGCAACACTGAAGCTTTCTTT. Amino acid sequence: CASSDYGSNTEAFF.

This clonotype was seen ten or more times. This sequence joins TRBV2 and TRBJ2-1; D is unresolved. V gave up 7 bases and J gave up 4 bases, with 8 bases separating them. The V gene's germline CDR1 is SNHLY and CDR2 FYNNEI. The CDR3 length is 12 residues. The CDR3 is CASKVSYNEQFF. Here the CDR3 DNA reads TGTGCCAGCAAGGTCAGTTACAATGAGCAGTTCTTC.

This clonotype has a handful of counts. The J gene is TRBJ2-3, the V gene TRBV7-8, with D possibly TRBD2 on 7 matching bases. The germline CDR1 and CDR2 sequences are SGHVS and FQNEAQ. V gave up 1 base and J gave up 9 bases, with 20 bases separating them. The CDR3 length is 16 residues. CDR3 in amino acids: CASSLGGGGSRETQYF. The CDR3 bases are TGTGCCAGCAGCTTAGGGGGGGGCGGTAGCAGAGAGACGCAGTATTTT.